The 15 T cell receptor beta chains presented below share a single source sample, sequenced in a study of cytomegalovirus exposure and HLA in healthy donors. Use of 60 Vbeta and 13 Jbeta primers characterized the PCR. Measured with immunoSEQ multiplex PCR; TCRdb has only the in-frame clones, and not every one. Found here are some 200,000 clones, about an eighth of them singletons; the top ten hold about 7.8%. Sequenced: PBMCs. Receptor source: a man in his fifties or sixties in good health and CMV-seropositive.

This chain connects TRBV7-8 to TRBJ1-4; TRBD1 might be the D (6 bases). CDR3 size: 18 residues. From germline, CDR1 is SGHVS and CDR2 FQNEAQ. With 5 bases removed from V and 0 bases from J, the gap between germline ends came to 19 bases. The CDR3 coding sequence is TGTGCCAGCAGCCAGGGAGGGGGTGGCGCGACAACTAATGAAAAACTGTTTTTT. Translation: CASSQGGGGATTNEKLFF.

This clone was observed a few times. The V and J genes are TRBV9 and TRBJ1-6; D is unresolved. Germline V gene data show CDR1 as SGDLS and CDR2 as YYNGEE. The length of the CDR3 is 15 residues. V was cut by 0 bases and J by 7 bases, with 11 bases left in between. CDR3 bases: TGTGCCAGCAGCGTAGGTGGAGGAGAGAATTCACCCCTCCACTTT. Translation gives CASSVGGGENSPLHF.

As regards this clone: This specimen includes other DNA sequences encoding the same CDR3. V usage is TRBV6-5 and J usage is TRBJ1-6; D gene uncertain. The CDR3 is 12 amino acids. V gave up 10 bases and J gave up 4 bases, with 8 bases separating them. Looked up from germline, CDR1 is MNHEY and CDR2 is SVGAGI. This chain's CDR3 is CATQSYNSPLHF. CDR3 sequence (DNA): TGTGCCACCCAGTCATATAATTCACCCCTCCACTTT.

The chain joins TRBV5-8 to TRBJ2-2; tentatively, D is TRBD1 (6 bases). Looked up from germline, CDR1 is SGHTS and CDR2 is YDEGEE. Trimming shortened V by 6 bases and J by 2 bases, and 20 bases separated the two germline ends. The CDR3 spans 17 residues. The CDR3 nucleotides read TGTGCCAGCACCCTAACCCCGGGACACTTTAACACCGGGGAGCTGTTTTTT. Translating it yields CASTLTPGHFNTGELFF.

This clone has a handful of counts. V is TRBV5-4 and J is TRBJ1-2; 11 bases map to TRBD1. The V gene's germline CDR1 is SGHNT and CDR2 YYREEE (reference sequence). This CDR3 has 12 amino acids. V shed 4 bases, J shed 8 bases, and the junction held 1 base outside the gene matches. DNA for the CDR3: TGTGCCAGCAGCCGGACAGGGGGCGGCTACACCTTC. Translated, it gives CASSRTGGGYTF.

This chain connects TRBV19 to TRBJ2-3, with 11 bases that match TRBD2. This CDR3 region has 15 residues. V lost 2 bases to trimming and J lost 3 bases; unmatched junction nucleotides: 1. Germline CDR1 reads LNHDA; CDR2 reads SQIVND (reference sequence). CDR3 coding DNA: TGTGCCAGTAGTATAACTAGCGGGGGAACAGATACGCAGTATTTT. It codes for CASSITSGGTDTQYF.

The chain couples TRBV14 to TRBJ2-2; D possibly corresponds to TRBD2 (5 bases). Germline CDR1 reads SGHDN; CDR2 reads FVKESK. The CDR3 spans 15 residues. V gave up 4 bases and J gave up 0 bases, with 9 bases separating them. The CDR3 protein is CASSPTRANTGELFF. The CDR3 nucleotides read TGTGCCAGCAGCCCTACTAGGGCGAACACCGGGGAGCTGTTTTTT.

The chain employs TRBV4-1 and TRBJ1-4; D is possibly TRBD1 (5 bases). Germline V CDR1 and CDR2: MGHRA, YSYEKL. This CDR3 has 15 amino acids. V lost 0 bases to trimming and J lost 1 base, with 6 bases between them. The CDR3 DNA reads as TGCGCCAGCAGCCAAGACCAGGGAACTAATGAAAAACTGTTTTTT. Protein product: CASSQDQGTNEKLFF.

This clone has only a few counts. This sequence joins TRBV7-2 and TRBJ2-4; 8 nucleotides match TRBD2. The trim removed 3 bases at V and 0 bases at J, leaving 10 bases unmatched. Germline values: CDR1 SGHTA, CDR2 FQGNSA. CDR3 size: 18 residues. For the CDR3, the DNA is TGTGCCAGCAGCTTCGGCGGGAGCGGGGGTAAAGCCAAAAACATTCAGTACTTC. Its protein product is CASSFGGSGGKAKNIQYF.

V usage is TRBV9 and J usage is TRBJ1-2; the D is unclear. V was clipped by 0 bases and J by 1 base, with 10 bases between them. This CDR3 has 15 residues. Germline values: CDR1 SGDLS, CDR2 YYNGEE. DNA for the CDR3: TGTGCCAGCAGCGTAGGGAGACGAAATAACTATGGCTACACCTTC. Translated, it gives CASSVGRRNNYGYTF.

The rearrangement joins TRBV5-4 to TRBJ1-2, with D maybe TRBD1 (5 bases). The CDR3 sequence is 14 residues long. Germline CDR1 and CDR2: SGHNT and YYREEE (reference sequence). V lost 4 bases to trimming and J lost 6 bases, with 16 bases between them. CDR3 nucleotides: TGTGCCAGCAGCCCTCCCGGATCAGGGAATGGCTACACCTTC. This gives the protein CASSPPGSGNGYTF. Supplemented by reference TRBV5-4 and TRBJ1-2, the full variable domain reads ETGVTQSPTHLIKTRGQQVTLRCSSQSGHNTVSWYQQALGQGPQFIFQYYREEENGRGNFPPRFSGLQFPNYSSELNVNALELDDSALYLCASSPPGSGNGYTFGSGTRLTVV.

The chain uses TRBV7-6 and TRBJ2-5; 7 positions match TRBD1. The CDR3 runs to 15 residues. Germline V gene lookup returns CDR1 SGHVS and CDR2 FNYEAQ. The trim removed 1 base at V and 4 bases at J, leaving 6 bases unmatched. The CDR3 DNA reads TGTGCCAGCAGCTTAGATCAGGGGGTAGTAGAGACCCAGTACTTC. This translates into CASSLDQGVVETQYF.

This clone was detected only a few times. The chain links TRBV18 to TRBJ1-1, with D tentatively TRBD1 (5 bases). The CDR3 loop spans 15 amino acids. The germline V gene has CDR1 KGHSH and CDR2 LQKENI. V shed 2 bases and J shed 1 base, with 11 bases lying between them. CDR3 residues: CASSPTRVSNTEAFF. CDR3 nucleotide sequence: TGTGCCAGCTCACCAACCAGGGTGTCGAACACTGAAGCTTTCTTT.

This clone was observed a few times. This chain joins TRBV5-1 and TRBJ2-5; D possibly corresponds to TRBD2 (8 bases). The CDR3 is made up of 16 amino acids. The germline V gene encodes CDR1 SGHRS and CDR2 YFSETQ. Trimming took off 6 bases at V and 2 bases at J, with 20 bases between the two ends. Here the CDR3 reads CASTGGGTETQETQYF. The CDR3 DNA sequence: TGCGCCAGCACCGGGGGGGGGACAGAGACACAAGAGACCCAGTACTTC.

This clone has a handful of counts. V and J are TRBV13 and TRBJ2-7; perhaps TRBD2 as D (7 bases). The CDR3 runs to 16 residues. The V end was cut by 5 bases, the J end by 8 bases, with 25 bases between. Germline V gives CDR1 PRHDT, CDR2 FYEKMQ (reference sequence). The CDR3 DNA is TGTGCCAGCAGCCCCCCAGGGGCGGGGGCATTCCTTCAGCAGTACTTC. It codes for CASSPPGAGAFLQQYF.